This TCR beta chain originates from a study of T cell repertoires in ileal Crohn's disease. Whole-study context: Every patient was operated on for stricturing (approximately 60%) or penetrating (39%) complications. About half received postoperative treatment, approximately 12 with thiopurines and approximately 19 anti-TNF.

Germline assignment: CDR1 KGHSH and CDR2 LQKENI. CDR3 length equals 16 residues. The V end lost 2 bases, the J end lost 3 bases, and 14 bases lay between the germline ends. Data came from immunoSEQ multiplex PCR; TCRdb stores just in-frame clones and leaves some out. Counted here are some 8,200 clones, about 96% occurring once; the ten biggest clones make up roughly 0.2%. This TCR derives from an adult with Crohn's disease. The specimen sequenced was ileal tissue. The rearrangement joins TRBV18 to TRBJ1-5; D unclear. The CDR3 DNA reads TGTGCCAGCTCACCATACATTTCAAACGACAATCAGCCCCAGCATTTT. It codes for CASSPYISNDNQPQHF.